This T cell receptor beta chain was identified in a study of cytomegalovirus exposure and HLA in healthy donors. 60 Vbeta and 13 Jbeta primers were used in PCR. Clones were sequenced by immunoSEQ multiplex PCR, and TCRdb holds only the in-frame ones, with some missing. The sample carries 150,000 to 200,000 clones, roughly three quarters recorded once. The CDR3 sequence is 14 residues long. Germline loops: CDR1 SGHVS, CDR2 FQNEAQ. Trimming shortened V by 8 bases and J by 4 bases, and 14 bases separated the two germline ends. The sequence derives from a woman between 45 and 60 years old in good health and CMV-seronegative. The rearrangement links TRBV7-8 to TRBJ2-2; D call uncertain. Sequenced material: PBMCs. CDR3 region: CASSKNGATGELFF. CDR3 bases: TGTGCCAGCTCCAAAAACGGAGCCACCGGGGAGCTGTTTTTT.